The clone carrying this T cell receptor (beta chain) was seen a handful of times. Its specificity is not known. TCRdb used MiXCR to reprocess the reads, holding one entry per CDR3 protein. The sample records approximately 500,000 distinct CDR3 sequences, about 33% being singletons. The source of the sample is a study of T cell repertoires in cytomegalovirus infection. Study background: A matching HLA type, together with CMV infection, was signaled by public TCR beta signatures.

Trimming cost V 8 bases and J 2 bases; bases outside gene matches: 15. This CDR3 is built from 17 residues. Germline V CDR1 and CDR2: MNHNS, SASEGT. This rearrangement joins TRBV6-1 to TRBJ1-3; 7 nucleotides agree with TRBD1. The sequencing here drew on cultured PBMCs, taken from culture after CMV antigen stimulation. The clonotype comes from a human donor in good health (CMV status not recorded). Some clones in this sample may be carry-over from other donors' samples. The CDR3 region is CASAWDRTVSAGNTIYF. The CDR3 nucleotides are TGTGCCAGCGCATGGGACAGAACAGTCTCTGCTGGAAACACCATATATTTT.